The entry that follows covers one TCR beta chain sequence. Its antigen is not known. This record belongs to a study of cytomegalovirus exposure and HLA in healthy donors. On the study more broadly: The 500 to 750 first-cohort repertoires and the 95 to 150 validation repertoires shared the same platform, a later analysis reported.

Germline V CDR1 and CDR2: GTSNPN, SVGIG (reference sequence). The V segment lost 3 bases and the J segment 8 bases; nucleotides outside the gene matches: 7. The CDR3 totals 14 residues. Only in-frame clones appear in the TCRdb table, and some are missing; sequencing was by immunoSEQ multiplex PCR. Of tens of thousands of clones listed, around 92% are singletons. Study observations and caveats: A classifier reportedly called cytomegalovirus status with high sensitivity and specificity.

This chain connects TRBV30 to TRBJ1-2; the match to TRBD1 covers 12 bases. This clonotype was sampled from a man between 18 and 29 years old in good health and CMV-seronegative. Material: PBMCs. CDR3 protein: CAWRLTGTGGGYTF. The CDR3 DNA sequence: TGTGCCTGGAGGCTGACCGGGACAGGGGGCGGCTACACCTTC.